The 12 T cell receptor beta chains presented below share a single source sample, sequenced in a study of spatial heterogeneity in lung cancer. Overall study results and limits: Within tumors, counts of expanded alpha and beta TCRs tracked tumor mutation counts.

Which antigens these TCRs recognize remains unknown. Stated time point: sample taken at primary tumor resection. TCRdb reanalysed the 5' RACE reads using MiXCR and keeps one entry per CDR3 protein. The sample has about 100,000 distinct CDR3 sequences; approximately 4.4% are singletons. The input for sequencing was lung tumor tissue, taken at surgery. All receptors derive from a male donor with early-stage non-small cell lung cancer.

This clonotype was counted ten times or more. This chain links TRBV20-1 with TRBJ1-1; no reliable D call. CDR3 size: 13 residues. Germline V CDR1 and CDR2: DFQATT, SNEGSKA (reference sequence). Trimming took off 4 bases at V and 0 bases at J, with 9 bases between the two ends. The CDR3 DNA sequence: TGCAGTGCTACCCAGGCGGTGAACACTGAAGCTTTCTTT. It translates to CSATQAVNTEAFF.

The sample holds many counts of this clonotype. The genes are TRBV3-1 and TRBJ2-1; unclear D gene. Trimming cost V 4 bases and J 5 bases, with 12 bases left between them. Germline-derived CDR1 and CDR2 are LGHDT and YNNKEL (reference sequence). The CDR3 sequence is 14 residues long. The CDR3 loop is CASSPTSTHNEQFF. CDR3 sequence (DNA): TGTGCCAGCAGCCCTACGTCAACCCACAATGAGCAGTTCTTC.

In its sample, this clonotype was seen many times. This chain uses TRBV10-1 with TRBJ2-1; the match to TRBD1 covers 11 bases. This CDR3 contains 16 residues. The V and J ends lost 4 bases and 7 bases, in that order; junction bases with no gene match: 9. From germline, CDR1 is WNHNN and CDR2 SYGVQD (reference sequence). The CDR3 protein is CASSALGGQGANEQFF. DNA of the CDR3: TGCGCCAGCAGTGCCCTCGGAGGACAGGGGGCGAATGAGCAGTTCTTC.

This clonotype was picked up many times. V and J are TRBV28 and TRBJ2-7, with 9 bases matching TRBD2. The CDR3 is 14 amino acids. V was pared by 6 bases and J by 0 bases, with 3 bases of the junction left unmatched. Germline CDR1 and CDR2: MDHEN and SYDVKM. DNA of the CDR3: TGTGCCAGCAGCAGACTAGCGGACTCCTACGAGCAGTACTTC. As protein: CASSRLADSYEQYF.

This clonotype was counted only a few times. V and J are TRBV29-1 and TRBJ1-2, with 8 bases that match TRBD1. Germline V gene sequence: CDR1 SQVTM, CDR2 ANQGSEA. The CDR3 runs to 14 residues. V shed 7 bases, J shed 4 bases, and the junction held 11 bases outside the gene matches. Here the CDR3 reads CSASARTGSYGYTF. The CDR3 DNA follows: TGCAGCGCTTCTGCCCGGACAGGGTCCTATGGCTACACCTTC.

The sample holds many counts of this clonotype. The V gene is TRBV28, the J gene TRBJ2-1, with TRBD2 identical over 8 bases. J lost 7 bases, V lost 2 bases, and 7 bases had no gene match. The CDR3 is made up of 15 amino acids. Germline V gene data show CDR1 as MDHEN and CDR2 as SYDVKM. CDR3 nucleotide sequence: TGTGCCAGCAGTTTAATTAGCGGGATTTTAAATGAGCAGTTCTTC. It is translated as CASSLISGILNEQFF.

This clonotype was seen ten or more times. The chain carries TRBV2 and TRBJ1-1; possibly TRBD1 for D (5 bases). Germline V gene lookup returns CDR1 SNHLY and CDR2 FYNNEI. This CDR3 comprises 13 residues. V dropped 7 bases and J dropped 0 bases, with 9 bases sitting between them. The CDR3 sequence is CASKVQVNTEAFF. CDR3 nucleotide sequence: TGTGCCAGCAAGGTACAGGTGAACACTGAAGCTTTCTTT. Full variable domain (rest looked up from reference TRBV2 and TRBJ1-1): EPEVTQTPSHQVTQMGQEVILRCVPISNHLYFYWYRQILGQKVEFLVSFYNNEISEKSEIFDDQFSVERPDGSNFTLKIRSTKLEDSAMYFCASKVQVNTEAFFGQGTRLTVV.

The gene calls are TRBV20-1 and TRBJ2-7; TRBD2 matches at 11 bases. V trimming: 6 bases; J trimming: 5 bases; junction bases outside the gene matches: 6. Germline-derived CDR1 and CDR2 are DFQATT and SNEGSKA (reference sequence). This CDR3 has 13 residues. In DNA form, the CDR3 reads TGCAGTGCGATAACTAGCGGGAGAGACGAGCAGTACTTC. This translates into CSAITSGRDEQYF.

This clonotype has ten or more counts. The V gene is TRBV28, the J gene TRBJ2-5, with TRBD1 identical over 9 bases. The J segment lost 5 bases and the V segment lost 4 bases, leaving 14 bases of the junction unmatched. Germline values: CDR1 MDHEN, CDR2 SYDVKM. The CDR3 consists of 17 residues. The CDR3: CASSSLSGTGKRETQYF. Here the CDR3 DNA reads TGTGCCAGCAGTTCGCTTTCCGGGACAGGGAAACGGGAGACCCAGTACTTC.

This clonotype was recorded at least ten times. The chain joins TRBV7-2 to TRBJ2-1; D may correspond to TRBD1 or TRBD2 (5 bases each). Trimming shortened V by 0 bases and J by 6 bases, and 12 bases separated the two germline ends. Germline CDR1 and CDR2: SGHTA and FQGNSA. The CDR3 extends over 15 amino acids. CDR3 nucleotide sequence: TGTGCCAGCAGCTTAGCCGGGACCCTCCTCAATGAGCAGTTCTTC. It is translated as CASSLAGTLLNEQFF.

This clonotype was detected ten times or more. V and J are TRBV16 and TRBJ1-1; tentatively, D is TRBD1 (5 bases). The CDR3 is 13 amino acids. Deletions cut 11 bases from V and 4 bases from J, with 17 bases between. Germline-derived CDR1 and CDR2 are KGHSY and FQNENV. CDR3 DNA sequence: TGTGCCTCCTTCAGAGCAGGGAGCACTGAAGCTTTCTTT. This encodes CASFRAGSTEAFF.

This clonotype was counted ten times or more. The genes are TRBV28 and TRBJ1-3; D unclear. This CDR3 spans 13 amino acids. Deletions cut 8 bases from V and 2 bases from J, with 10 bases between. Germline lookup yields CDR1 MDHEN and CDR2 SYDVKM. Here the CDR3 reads CASGERAGNTIYF. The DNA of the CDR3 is TGTGCCAGCGGGGAAAGGGCTGGAAACACCATATATTTT.